This TCR beta chain was recorded in a study of blood T cell repertoires in COVID-19. At the level of the study: Italy, Spain and the United States were the sources of the convalescent and acute COVID-19 samples. The cDNA or gDNA used as material had been derived from T cells, B-cell-depleted T cells, or PBMCs.

Trimming shortened V by 5 bases and J by 8 bases, and 24 bases separated the two germline ends. CDR3 length equals 16 residues. Germline assignment: CDR1 SNHLY and CDR2 FYNNEI. As processed by the authors: Reference gene primer amplification in the assay estimated nucleated cell counts. Repertoires were generated with immunoSEQ multiplex PCR, while TCRdb's copy carries only in-frame clones and drops some. V and J calls and clone size are copied from that table; D and trimming were computed from the DNA. The sample contains around 95,000 clones, approximately 93% of which appear only once. The source is a man over 45 with active COVID-19. The chain uses TRBV2 and TRBJ1-2; possibly TRBD1 for D (6 bases). The sequenced sample was peripheral blood. The CDR3 DNA reads as TGTGCCAGCAGTCCCAGGCAGGGACAAAACGAGAGAGGCTACACCTTC. It codes for CASSPRQGQNERGYTF.